The clone carrying this T cell receptor beta chain was seen more than once but under ten times. Its specificity is unknown. Germline V gives CDR1 KGHSH, CDR2 LQKENI. CDR3 length equals 14 residues. The J segment lost 2 bases and the V segment lost 2 bases, leaving 3 bases of the junction unmatched. The sample originates from a study of T cell responses to AZD1222 COVID-19 vaccine. Profiling relied on immunoSEQ multiplex PCR, and the TCRdb table lists in-frame clones only, not all of them. The sample gives approximately 120,000 clones, less than 95% of which show up once; approximately 7.6% is in the top ten. Study-wide points: Reports indicate that nearly half of spike-specific TCRs are directed at unmutated variant regions.

The sequence was collected from an adult in good health. Source: peripheral blood, taken on day 0 of AZD1222 vaccination. The rearrangement joins TRBV18 to TRBJ2-7, with TRBD1 matching over 7 bases. The CDR3 DNA reads as TGTGCCAGCTCACCAACGGGACAGACCTACGAGCAGTACTTC. It codes for CASSPTGQTYEQYF.